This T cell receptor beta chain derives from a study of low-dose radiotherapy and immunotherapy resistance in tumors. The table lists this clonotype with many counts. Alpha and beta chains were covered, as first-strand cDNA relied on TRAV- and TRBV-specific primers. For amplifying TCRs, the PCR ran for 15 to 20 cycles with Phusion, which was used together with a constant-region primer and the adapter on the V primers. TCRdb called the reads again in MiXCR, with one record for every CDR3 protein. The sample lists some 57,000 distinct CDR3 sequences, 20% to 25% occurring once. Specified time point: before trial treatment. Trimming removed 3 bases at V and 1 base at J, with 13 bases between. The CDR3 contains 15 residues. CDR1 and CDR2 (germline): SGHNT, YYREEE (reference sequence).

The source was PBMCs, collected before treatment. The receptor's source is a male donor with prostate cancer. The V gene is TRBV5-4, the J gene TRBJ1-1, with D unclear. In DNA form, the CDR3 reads TGTGCCAGCAGCTCCAAAAATGACAAGAACACTGAAGCTTTCTTT. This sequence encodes CASSSKNDKNTEAFF.